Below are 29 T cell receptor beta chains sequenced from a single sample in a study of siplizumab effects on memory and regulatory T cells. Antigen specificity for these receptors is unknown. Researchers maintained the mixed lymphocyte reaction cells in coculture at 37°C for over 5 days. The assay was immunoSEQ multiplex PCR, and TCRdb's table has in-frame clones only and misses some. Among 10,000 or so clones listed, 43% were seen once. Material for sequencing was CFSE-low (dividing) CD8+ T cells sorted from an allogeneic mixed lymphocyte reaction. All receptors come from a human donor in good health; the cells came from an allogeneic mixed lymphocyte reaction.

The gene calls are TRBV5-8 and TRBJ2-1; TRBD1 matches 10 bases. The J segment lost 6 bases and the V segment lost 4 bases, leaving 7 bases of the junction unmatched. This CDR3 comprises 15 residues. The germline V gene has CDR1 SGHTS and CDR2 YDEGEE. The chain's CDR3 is CASSLWTGGFNEQFF. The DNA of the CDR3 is TGTGCCAGCAGCCTGTGGACAGGGGGGTTCAATGAGCAGTTCTTC.

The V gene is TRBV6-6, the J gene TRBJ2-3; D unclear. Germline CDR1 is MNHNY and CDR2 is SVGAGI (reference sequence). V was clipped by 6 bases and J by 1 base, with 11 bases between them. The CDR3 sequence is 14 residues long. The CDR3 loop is CASSRDTRTDTQYF. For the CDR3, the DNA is TGTGCCAGCAGCCGCGACACGCGCACAGATACGCAGTATTTT.

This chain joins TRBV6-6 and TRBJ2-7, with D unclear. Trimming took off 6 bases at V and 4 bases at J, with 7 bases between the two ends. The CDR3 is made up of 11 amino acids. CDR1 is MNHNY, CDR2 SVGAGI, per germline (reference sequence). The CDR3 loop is CASSLGYEQYF. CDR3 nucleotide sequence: TGTGCCAGCAGCCTGGGATACGAGCAGTACTTC.

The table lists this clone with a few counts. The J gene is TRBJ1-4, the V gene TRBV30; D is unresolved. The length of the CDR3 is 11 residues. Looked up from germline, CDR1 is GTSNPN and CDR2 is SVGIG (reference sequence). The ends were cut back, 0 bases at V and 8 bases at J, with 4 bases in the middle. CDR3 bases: TGTGCCTGGAGTGTAACAGAAAAACTGTTTTTT. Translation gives CAWSVTEKLFF. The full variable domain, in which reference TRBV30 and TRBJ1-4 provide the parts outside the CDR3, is SQTIHQWPATLVQPVGSPLSLECTVEGTSNPNLYWYRQAAGRGLQLLFYSVGIGQISSEVPQNLSASRPQDRQFILSSKKLLLSDSGFYLCAWSVTEKLFFGSGTQLSVL.

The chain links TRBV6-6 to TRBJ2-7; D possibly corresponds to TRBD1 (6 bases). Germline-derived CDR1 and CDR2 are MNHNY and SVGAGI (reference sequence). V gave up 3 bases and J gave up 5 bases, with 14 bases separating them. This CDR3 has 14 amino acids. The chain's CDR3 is CASSYSGQQDEQYF. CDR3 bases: TGTGCCAGCAGTTATTCCGGACAGCAGGACGAGCAGTACTTC.

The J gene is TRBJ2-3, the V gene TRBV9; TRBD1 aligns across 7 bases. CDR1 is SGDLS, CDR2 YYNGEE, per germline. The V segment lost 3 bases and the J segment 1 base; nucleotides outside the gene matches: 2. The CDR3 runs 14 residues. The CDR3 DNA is TGTGCCAGCAGCGACGGACAGGGCACAGATACGCAGTATTTT. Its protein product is CASSDGQGTDTQYF.

The CDR3 loop is CASSPAQGAEETQYF. Written as DNA, the CDR3 is TGTGCCAGCAGCCCGGCACAGGGGGCTGAAGAGACCCAGTACTTC. This chain uses TRBV28 with TRBJ2-5, with 9 bases fitting TRBD1. CDR1 is MDHEN and CDR2 is SYDVKM in the germline V gene. CDR3 length: 15 amino acids. V lost 6 bases to trimming and J lost 3 bases; unmatched junction nucleotides: 8.

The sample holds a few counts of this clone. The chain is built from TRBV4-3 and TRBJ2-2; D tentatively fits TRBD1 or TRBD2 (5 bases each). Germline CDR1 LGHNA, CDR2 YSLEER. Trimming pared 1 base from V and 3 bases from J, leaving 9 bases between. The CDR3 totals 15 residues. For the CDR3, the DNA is TGCGCCAGCAGCCAAGGCGTGGGGGACACCGGGGAGCTGTTTTTT. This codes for CASSQGVGDTGELFF.

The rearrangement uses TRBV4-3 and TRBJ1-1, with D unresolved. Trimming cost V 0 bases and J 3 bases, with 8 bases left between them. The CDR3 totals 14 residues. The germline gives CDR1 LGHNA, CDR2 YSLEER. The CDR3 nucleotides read TGCGCCAGCAGCCAAGACAGATCGTACACTGAAGCTTTCTTT. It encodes CASSQDRSYTEAFF.

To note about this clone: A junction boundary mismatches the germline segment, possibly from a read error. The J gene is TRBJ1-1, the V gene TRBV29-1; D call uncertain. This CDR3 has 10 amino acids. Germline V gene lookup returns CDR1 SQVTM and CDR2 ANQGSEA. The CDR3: CSVEAPSRSF. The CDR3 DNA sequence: TGCAGCGTTGAAGCCCCGAGTCGTTCCTTT. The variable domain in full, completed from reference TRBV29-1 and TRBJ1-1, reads SAVISQKPSRDICQRGTSLTIQCQVDSQVTMMFWYRQQPGQSLTLIATANQGSEATYESGFVIDKFPISRPNLTFSTLTVSNMSPEDSSIYLCSVEAPSRSFGQGTRLTVV.

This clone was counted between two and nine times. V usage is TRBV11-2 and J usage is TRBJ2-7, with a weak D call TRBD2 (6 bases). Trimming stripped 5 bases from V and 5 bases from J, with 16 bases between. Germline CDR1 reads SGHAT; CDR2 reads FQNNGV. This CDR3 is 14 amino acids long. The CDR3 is CASSHRLVSDEQYF. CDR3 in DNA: TGTGCCAGCAGCCATCGACTAGTTTCGGACGAGCAGTACTTC.

CDR3 sequence (DNA): TGTGCCAGCACCCCCCCTGGCAAAAACTATGGCTACACCTTC. Amino acid sequence: CASTPPGKNYGYTF. The chain couples TRBV7-9 to TRBJ1-2; D is unresolved. The CDR3 runs to 14 residues. V lost 7 bases and J lost 2, with 14 bases in between. Germline V CDR1 and CDR2: SEHNR, FQNEAQ (reference sequence).

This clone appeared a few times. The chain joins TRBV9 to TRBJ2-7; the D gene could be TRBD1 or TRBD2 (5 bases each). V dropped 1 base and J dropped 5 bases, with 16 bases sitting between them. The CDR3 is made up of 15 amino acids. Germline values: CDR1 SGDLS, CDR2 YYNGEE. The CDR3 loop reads CASSVSGQGVNEQYF. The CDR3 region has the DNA TGTGCCAGCAGCGTAAGTGGGCAGGGAGTCAACGAGCAGTACTTC.

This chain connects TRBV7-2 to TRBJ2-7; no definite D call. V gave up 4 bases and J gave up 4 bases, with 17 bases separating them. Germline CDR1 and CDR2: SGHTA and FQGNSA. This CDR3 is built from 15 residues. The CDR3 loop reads CASSSEAGPQYEQYF. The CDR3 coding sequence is TGTGCCAGCAGCTCCGAGGCAGGCCCCCAGTACGAGCAGTACTTC.

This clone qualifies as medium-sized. The CDR3, as DNA: TGTGCCAGCAGCGCTAACCCCAGCGGCTACGAGCAGTACTTC. Translating gives CASSANPSGYEQYF. The J gene is TRBJ2-7, the V gene TRBV7-6, with D perhaps TRBD2 (5 bases). The V and J ends lost 5 bases and 3 bases respectively, with 14 bases between them. In germline, CDR1 is SGHVS, CDR2 FNYEAQ. The CDR3 sequence is 14 residues long.

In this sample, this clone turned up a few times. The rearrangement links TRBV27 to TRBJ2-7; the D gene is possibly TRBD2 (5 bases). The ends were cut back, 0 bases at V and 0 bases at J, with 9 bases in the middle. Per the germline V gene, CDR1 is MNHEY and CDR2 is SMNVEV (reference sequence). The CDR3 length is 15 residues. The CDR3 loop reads CASSLSGEGSYEQYF. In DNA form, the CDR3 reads TGTGCCAGCAGTTTATCCGGTGAGGGCTCCTACGAGCAGTACTTC.

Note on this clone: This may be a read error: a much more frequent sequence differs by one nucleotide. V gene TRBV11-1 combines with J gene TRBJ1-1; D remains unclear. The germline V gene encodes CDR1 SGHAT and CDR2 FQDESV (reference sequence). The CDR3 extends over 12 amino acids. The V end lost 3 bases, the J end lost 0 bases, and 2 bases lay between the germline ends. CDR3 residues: CASSFVNTEAFF. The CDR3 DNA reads TGTGCCAGCAGCTTCGTGAACACTGAAGCTTTCTTT.

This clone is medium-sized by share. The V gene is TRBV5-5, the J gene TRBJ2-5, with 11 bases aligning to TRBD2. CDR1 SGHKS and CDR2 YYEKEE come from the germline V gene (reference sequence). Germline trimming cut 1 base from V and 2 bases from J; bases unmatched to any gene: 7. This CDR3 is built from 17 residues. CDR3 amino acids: CASSLFASGGSQETQYF. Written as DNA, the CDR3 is TGTGCCAGCAGCTTGTTTGCTAGCGGGGGGTCACAAGAGACCCAGTACTTC.

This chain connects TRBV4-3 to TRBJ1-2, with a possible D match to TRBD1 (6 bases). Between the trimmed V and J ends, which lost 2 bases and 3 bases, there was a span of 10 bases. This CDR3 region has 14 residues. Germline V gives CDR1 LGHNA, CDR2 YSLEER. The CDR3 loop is CASSQSGTHYGYTF. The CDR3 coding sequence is TGCGCCAGCAGCCAATCCGGGACACACTATGGCTACACCTTC.

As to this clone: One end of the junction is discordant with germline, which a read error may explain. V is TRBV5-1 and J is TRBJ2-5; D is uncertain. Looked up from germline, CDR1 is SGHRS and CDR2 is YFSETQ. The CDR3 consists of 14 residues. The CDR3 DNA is TGCGCCAGCAGCTTGGTCTATACTCAAGAGACCCAGCACTTC. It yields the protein CASSLVYTQETQHF. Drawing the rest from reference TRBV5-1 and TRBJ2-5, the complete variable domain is KAGVTQTPRYLIKTRGQQVTLSCSPISGHRSVSWYQQTPGQGLQFLFEYFSETQRNKGNFPGRFSGRQFSNSRSEMNVSTLELGDSALYLCASSLVYTQETQHFGPGTRLLVL.

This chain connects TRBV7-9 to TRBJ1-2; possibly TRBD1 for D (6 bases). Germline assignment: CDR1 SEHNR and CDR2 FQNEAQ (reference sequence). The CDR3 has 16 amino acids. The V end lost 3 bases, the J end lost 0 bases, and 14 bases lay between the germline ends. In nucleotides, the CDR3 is TGTGCCAGCAGCTTTTTGGGGGCAGAAGCTAACTATGGCTACACCTTC. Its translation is CASSFLGAEANYGYTF. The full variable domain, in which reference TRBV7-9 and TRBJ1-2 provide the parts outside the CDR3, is DTGVSQNPRHKITKRGQNVTFRCDPISEHNRLYWYRQTLGQGPEFLTYFQNEAQLEKSRLLSDRFSAERPKGSFSTLEIQRTEQGDSAMYLCASSFLGAEANYGYTFGSGTRLTVV.

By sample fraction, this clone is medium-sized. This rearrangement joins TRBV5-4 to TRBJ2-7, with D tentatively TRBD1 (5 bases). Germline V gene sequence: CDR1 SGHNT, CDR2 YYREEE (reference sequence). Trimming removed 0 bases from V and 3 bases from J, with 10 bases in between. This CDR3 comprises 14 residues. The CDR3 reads CASSLDTGGYEQYF. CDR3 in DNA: TGTGCCAGCAGCTTGGACACAGGTGGCTACGAGCAGTACTTC.

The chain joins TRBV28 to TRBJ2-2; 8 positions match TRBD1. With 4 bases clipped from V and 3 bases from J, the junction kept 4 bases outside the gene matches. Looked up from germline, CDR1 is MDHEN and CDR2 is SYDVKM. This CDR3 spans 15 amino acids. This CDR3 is CASSSGQADTGELFF. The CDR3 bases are TGTGCCAGCAGTTCGGGACAGGCGGACACCGGGGAGCTGTTTTTT. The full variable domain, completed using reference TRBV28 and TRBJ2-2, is DVKVTQSSRYLVKRTGEKVFLECVQDMDHENMFWYRQDPGLGLRLIYFSYDVKMKEKGDIPEGYSVSREKKERFSLILESASTNQTSMYLCASSSGQADTGELFFGEGSRLTVL.

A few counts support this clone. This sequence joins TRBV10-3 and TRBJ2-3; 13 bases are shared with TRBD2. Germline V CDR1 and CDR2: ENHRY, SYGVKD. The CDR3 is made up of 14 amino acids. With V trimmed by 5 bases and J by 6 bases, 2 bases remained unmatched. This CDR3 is CAISTSGGADTQYF. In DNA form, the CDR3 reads TGTGCCATCAGTACTAGCGGGGGGGCGGATACGCAGTATTTT.

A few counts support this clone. The CDR3 sequence: CSVESDRPGQFF. The CDR3 nucleotides are TGCAGCGTTGAATCAGACAGGCCGGGGCAGTTCTTC. The chain recombines TRBV29-1 with TRBJ2-1, with a possible D match to TRBD1 (6 bases). In germline, CDR1 is SQVTM, CDR2 ANQGSEA. This CDR3 spans 12 amino acids. Trimming removed 2 bases at V and 12 bases at J, with 14 bases between.

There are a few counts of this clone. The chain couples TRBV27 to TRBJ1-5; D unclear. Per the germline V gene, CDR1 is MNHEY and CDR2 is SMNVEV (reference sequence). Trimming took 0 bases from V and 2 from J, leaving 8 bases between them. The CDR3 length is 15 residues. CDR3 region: CASSLSVVGNQPQHF. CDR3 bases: TGTGCCAGCAGTTTATCAGTGGTTGGCAATCAGCCCCAGCATTTT.

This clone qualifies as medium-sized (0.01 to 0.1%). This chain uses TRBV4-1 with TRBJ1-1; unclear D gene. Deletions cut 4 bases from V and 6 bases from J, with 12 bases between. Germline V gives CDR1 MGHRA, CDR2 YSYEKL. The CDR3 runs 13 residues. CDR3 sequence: CASSPQASAEAFF. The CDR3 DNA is TGCGCCAGCAGCCCCCAGGCGAGCGCTGAAGCTTTCTTT.

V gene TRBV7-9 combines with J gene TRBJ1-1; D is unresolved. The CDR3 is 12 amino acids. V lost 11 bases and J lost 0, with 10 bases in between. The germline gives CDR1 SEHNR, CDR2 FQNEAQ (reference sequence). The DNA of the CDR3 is TGTGCCGTAGGAGTTATGAACACTGAAGCTTTCTTT. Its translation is CAVGVMNTEAFF.

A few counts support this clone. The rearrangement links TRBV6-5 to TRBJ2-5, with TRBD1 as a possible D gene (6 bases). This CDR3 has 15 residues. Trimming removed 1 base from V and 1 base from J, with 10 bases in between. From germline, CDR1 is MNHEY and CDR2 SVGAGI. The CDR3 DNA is TGTGCCAGCAGTTACTTCGGACAGAGCCAAGAGACCCAGTACTTC. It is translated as CASSYFGQSQETQYF.